The clone carrying this T cell receptor beta chain was seen ten or more times. At one boundary the junction diverges from the germline segment, which might be a read error. The library protocol tagged each TCR cDNA with a unique molecular identifier. Using its own MiXCR run on the 5' RACE reads, TCRdb lists one record per CDR3 protein. Among tens of thousands of distinct CDR3 sequences, 4% to 6% were seen once, and the ten largest hold more than 25%. The data derive from a study of spatial heterogeneity in lung cancer. Study-level information: Among detected sequences, beta-chain ones consistently exceeded alpha-chain ones in number.

The CDR3 length is 14 residues. Germline lookup yields CDR1 SGHTS and CDR2 YDEGEE. Time point reported: sample taken at primary tumor resection. From tumor, nontumor lung or frozen PBMC, whole RNA was taken unsorted for sequencing. This material consisted of PBMCs, taken at surgery. The receptor was derived from a female donor with early-stage non-small cell lung cancer. This rearrangement joins TRBV5-8 to TRBJ2-5, with 7 bases fitting TRBD1. CDR3 in amino acids: CASNLGQLGETQYF. The CDR3 region has the DNA TGTGCCAGCAACTTGGGACAGCTTGGAGAGACCCAGTACTTC.